This T cell receptor beta chain was obtained from a study of blood T cell repertoires in COVID-19. Study as a whole: Donors in the United States, Italy and Spain gave samples during acute or convalescent COVID-19.

Only in-frame clones appear in the TCRdb table, and some are missing; sequencing was by immunoSEQ multiplex PCR. Found here are under 50,000 clones, 86% of them singletons; the top ten hold about 5.5%. The CDR3 contains 12 residues. CDR1 is MNHEY, CDR2 SVGAGI, per germline. V was clipped by 7 bases and J by 4 bases, with 10 bases between them. The chain recombines TRBV6-5 with TRBJ2-5; tentative D call: TRBD1 (5 bases). The sequenced material came from peripheral blood. This receptor was taken from a man aged 35 to 55 with active COVID-19. CDR3 region: CASTPDRETQYF. The CDR3 nucleotides read TGTGCCAGCACCCCCGACAGAGAGACCCAGTACTTC.